These T cell receptor beta chains were read from a single sample in a study of T cell repertoires in cytomegalovirus infection. TCRdb reprocessed the reads via MiXCR and lists one record per CDR3 protein. This repertoire shows about 530,000 distinct CDR3 sequences, around 27% found once; its top ten account for about 13%. The material sequenced was PBMCs. Receptors originate from a human donor in good health (CMV status not recorded). Some clones in this sample may be carry-over from other donors' samples. CDR3s include the opening cysteine and the closing phenylalanine or tryptophan. Fields, in order: D gene, J gene, V gene, clone size, CDR3 protein, CDR3 DNA. The D gene is left open where the match is weak. For some rows the clone size is stated as once, few or many, or as a class when expanded; others skip it.

NA TRBJ2-5 TRBV5-4 few CASSTQGTQETQYF TGTGCCAGCAGCACCCAGGGGACACAAGAGACCCAGTACTTC
NA TRBJ2-5 TRBV7-6 many CASSPPTGYQETQYF TGTGCCAGCAGCCCTCCCACCGGATACCAAGAGACCCAGTACTTC
TRBD1 TRBJ2-6 TRBV19 once CASSAYRGAGSGANVLTF TGTGCCAGTAGTGCATACAGGGGCGCAGGATCTGGGGCCAACGTCCTGACTTTC
TRBD2 TRBJ2-3 TRBV20-1 once CSVRTSGRQGDTQYF TGCAGTGTCCGGACTAGCGGGAGGCAGGGAGATACGCAGTATTTT
NA TRBJ2-1 TRBV7-8 many CASSPEGWGRGFNEQFF TGTGCCAGCAGCCCAGAAGGCTGGGGACGTGGGTTCAATGAGCAGTTCTTC
TRBD1 TRBJ2-7 TRBV6-8 NA CASSQLGQGTYEQYF TGTGCCAGCAGTCAACTTGGACAGGGGACCTACGAGCAGTACTTC
TRBD1 TRBJ1-2 TRBV20-1 NA CSARDRERDYGYTF TGCAGTGCGCGGGACAGAGAAAGGGACTATGGCTACACCTTC
NA TRBJ1-4 TRBV12-3/TRBV12-4 few CASSPVDRPNEKLFF TGTGCCAGCAGCCCTGTCGACAGGCCTAATGAAAAACTGTTTTTT
TRBD1 TRBJ1-5 TRBV27 NA CASTPRTGRNQPQHF TGTGCCAGCACTCCTCGGACAGGGCGCAATCAGCCCCAGCATTTT
NA TRBJ1-1 TRBV4-3 few CASSQGVSNPEAFF TGCGCCAGCAGCCAAGGTGTTTCAAACCCTGAAGCTTTCTTT
NA TRBJ2-1 TRBV5-1 few CASSLTQGNNEQFF TGCGCCAGCAGCTTGACCCAGGGGAACAATGAGCAGTTCTTC
NA TRBJ2-1 TRBV11-3 NA CASSLGPPGANEQFF TGTGCCAGCAGCTTAGGACCCCCCGGGGCGAATGAGCAGTTCTTC
NA TRBJ2-3 TRBV19 few CASSIAGVADTQYF TGTGCCAGTAGTATAGCGGGAGTGGCAGATACGCAGTATTTT
NA TRBJ1-1 TRBV12-5 once CASGLPPMNTEAFF TGTGCTAGTGGTTTGCCCCCTATGAACACTGAAGCTTTCTTT
NA TRBJ1-1 TRBV19 NA CASSIGTYTEAFF TGTGCCAGTAGTATCGGGACTTACACTGAAGCTTTCTTT
TRBD1 TRBJ1-2 TRBV20-1 NA CSARATDRSRGYTF TGCAGTGCTAGAGCCACGGACAGGTCGCGCGGCTACACCTTC
TRBD1 TRBJ1-5 TRBV27 NA CASSRGTGVRTQHF TGTGCCAGCAGTAGGGGGACAGGGGTCAGGACCCAGCATTTT
TRBD1 TRBJ1-2 TRBV6-6 NA CASGTDLNYGYTF TGTGCCAGTGGGACAGACCTAAACTATGGCTACACCTTC
NA TRBJ1-6 TRBV20-1 NA CSALGPGSSYNSPLHF TGCAGTGCCCTTGGGCCGGGGAGCTCCTATAATTCACCCCTCCACTTT
TRBD2 TRBJ2-2 TRBV29-1 NA CSTSTSGAPPGELFF TGCAGCACTTCCACTAGCGGGGCCCCCCCCGGGGAGCTGTTTTTT
TRBD2 TRBJ2-1 TRBV5-4 few CASSLKSSGIYNEQFF TGTGCCAGCAGCTTGAAGTCTAGCGGGATTTACAATGAGCAGTTCTTC
TRBD1 TRBJ2-7 TRBV18 NA CASSQSGGYEQYF TGTGCCAGCTCGCAATCAGGGGGCTACGAGCAGTACTTC
NA TRBJ2-1 TRBV20-1 NA CSAVGDSTSGEQFF TGCAGTGCTGTTGGTGACTCCACATCGGGGGAGCAGTTCTTC
NA TRBJ1-4 TRBV4-1 few CASSPGRVDEKLFF TGCGCCAGCAGCCCTGGGAGAGTAGATGAAAAACTGTTTTTT
NA TRBJ2-3 TRBV5-1 NA CASSLDGGFTDTQYF TGCGCCAGCAGCTTGGATGGCGGCTTCACAGATACGCAGTATTTT
NA TRBJ2-2 TRBV7-9 many CASSPRLDVRPGELFF TGTGCCAGCAGCCCAAGACTAGATGTTCGACCCGGGGAGCTGTTTTTT
NA TRBJ2-3 TRBV29-1 few CSVEVAGTDTQYF TGCAGCGTTGAAGTGGCGGGCACAGATACGCAGTATTTT
TRBD2 TRBJ2-4 TRBV7-2 NA CASSLSLAGGRLAKNIQYF TGTGCCAGCAGCTTATCACTTGCGGGAGGGCGTCTAGCCAAAAACATTCAGTACTTC
NA TRBJ2-2 TRBV12-3/TRBV12-4 NA CVSTDNTGELFF TGTGTCTCGACTGACAACACCGGGGAGCTGTTTTTT
NA TRBJ1-1 TRBV15 NA CATSRSAQGPETEAFF TGTGCCACCAGCAGAAGCGCGCAGGGACCCGAAACTGAAGCTTTCTTT
NA TRBJ2-7 TRBV6-1 few CASTFSPGTAYEQYF TGTGCCAGCACCTTCAGCCCCGGGACTGCTTACGAGCAGTACTTC
TRBD1 TRBJ2-5 TRBV6-1 NA CASSETGVRETQYF TGTGCCAGCAGTGAAACAGGGGTACGGGAGACCCAGTACTTC
NA TRBJ1-1 TRBV7-9 many CASSLVKDPEAFF TGTGCCAGCAGCTTAGTGAAAGACCCAGAAGCTTTCTTT
NA TRBJ1-2 TRBV6-6 NA CAAGAGDYGYTF TGTGCCGCCGGGGCCGGCGACTATGGCTACACCTTC
TRBD1 TRBJ2-1 TRBV2 NA CANTGTDSYNEQFF TGTGCCAACACCGGGACAGACTCCTACAATGAGCAGTTCTTC
TRBD2 TRBJ2-3 TRBV7-2 many CASSLLAGEGTDTQYF TGTGCCAGCAGCTTACTAGCGGGAGAGGGCACAGATACGCAGTATTTT
NA TRBJ1-2 TRBV6-2/TRBV6-3 few CASSYYLGTSYRGYTF TGTGCCAGCAGTTACTATCTCGGGACCTCGTATCGTGGCTACACCTTC
TRBD1 TRBJ1-5 TRBV28 NA CASKQGRRTSQPQHF TGTGCCAGCAAACAGGGGCGCCGGACGTCTCAGCCCCAGCATTTT
TRBD1 TRBJ2-2 TRBV7-3 many CASSLPGQGNSGELFF TGTGCCAGCAGCTTGCCGGGACAGGGGAATTCCGGGGAGCTGTTTTTT
NA TRBJ2-5 TRBV7-2 NA CASSRTSETQYF TGTGCCAGCAGTAGGACATCGGAGACCCAGTACTTC
TRBD2 TRBJ2-1 TRBV7-3 NA CASSPSGTKQFF TGTGCCAGCAGCCCCAGCGGGACCAAGCAGTTCTTC
TRBD1 TRBJ1-1 TRBV24-1 NA CATSDNRGGNTEAFF TGTGCCACCAGTGATAACAGGGGGGGGAACACTGAAGCTTTCTTT
NA TRBJ2-5 TRBV29-1 NA CSVDGLEAKETQYF TGCAGCGTTGATGGGTTAGAGGCAAAGGAGACCCAGTACTTC
NA TRBJ2-7 TRBV11-1 NA CASSQLWAGSNEQYF TGTGCCAGCAGCCAACTCTGGGCTGGATCCAACGAGCAGTACTTC
TRBD2 TRBJ2-1 TRBV18 NA CASSPFPEEGGNEQFF TGTGCCAGCTCACCATTCCCCGAGGAGGGAGGGAATGAGCAGTTCTTC
NA TRBJ2-3 TRBV6-1 few CASGRVFPGTTQYF TGTGCCAGTGGTCGGGTATTTCCGGGCACTACGCAGTATTTT
TRBD2 TRBJ2-5 TRBV20-1 NA CSARRGGAGGGALETQYF TGCAGTGCCCGAAGAGGGGGGGCTGGCGGGGGGGCGTTGGAGACCCAGTACTTC
NA TRBJ1-2 TRBV6-5 few CASSHLPWTDANYGYTF TGTGCCAGCAGTCACCTACCGTGGACAGACGCTAACTATGGCTACACCTTC
NA TRBJ1-6 TRBV7-2 NA CASSIITGHGADSPLHF TGTGCCAGCAGCATTATAACGGGACACGGAGCGGATTCACCCCTCCACTTT
NA TRBJ1-2 TRBV4-3 many CASSQVVGTLIGYTF TGCGCCAGCAGCCAAGTCGTCGGGACATTGATTGGCTACACCTTC
NA TRBJ1-1 TRBV30 few CAWSGTGGTEAFF TGTGCCTGGAGCGGGACGGGCGGGACTGAAGCTTTCTTT
NA TRBJ1-1 TRBV7-9 many CASSLEGLGRTEAFF TGTGCCAGCAGCTTAGAAGGGCTAGGAAGGACTGAAGCTTTCTTT